One and the same sample provided the 13 T cell receptor beta chains below, sequenced in a study of blood T cell repertoires in COVID-19. Assay used: immunoSEQ multiplex PCR; TCRdb lists only in-frame clones, some missing. The sample has 77,000 or so clones, approximately 90% seen once; the top ten hold about 4.8%. The specimen sequenced was peripheral blood. These receptors were taken from a man aged 50 to 60 with active COVID-19.

This chain joins TRBV27 and TRBJ1-1; D ambiguous. The CDR3 loop spans 13 amino acids. Germline V gene lookup returns CDR1 MNHEY and CDR2 SMNVEV (reference sequence). The V and J ends lost 6 bases and 0 bases respectively, with 8 bases between them. CDR3 sequence reads: CASSGGLNTEAFF. For the CDR3, the DNA is TGTGCCAGCAGCGGCGGGCTGAACACTGAAGCTTTCTTT.

A note on this clone: This CDR3 is also generated by other DNA sequences in the sample. This chain links TRBV11-3 with TRBJ2-7; 8 bases match TRBD1. With V trimmed by 1 base and J by 4 bases, 3 bases remained unmatched. The CDR3 spans 14 residues. Germline V gene data show CDR1 as SGHNT and CDR2 as YENEEA. For the CDR3, the DNA is TGTGCCAGCAGCTTAGGGACAGGGACATACGAGCAGTACTTC. Protein: CASSLGTGTYEQYF.

The rearrangement joins TRBV24-1 to TRBJ2-5; 11 nucleotides line up with TRBD2. The germline gives CDR1 KGHDR, CDR2 SFDVKD. V was clipped by 4 bases and J by 2 bases; unmatched bases: 5. The CDR3 has 16 residues. As DNA, the CDR3 is TGTGCCACCAGTGACGCCCGGACTAGCGGGCAAGAGACCCAGTACTTC. Its protein product is CATSDARTSGQETQYF.

The chain uses TRBV3-1 (or the pseudogene TRBV3-2) and TRBJ2-1, with 8 bases lining up with TRBD2. Germline V gives CDR1 LGHDT, CDR2 YNNKEL (reference sequence). With 4 bases clipped from V and 5 bases from J, the junction kept 7 bases outside the gene matches. CDR3 length: 15 residues. CDR3 DNA sequence: TGTGCCAGCAGCCCAGCGGGACTAGAGGACAATGAGCAGTTCTTC. Protein product: CASSPAGLEDNEQFF.

The chain carries TRBV6-4 and TRBJ1-5; D is possibly TRBD1 (5 bases). This CDR3 contains 12 residues. V shed 7 bases and J shed 4 bases, with 8 bases lying between them. Germline V gene sequence: CDR1 MRHNA, CDR2 SNTAGT. CDR3 region: CASTGSNQPQHF. For the CDR3, the DNA is TGTGCCAGCACAGGGTCAAATCAGCCCCAGCATTTT.

The CDR3: CATSRARDQQFF. The CDR3 DNA follows: TGTGCCACCAGCAGAGCCCGGGATCAGCAGTTCTTC. The gene calls are TRBV15 and TRBJ2-1, with D possibly TRBD2 on 5 matching bases. The V and J ends lost 1 base and 11 bases respectively, with 9 bases between them. Per the germline V gene, CDR1 is LNHNV and CDR2 is YYDKDF (reference sequence). The CDR3 spans 12 residues.

The chain links TRBV7-2 to TRBJ2-7; 8 nucleotides line up with TRBD1. Trimming at V came to 7 bases and at J to 6 bases, leaving 8 bases not matched to a gene. CDR3 length: 13 residues. The germline CDR1 and CDR2 sequences are SGHTA and FQGNSA. In nucleotides, the CDR3 is TGTGCCAGCAAACAGGACAGGGCCAGCGAGCAGTACTTC. It specifies CASKQDRASEQYF.

The genes are TRBV29-1 and TRBJ2-5; maybe TRBD2 (5 bases). Germline values: CDR1 SQVTM, CDR2 ANQGSEA. This CDR3 is built from 11 residues. V was pared by 5 bases and J by 7 bases, with 11 bases between. CDR3 sequence reads: CSVSSWGTQYF. CDR3 nucleotides: TGCAGCGTTTCTAGCTGGGGGACCCAGTACTTC.

The chain uses TRBV7-2 and TRBJ2-4; a possible D gene is TRBD2 (6 bases). Between the trimmed V and J ends, which lost 1 base and 0 bases, there was a span of 16 bases. The CDR3 covers 18 residues. Germline CDR1 SGHTA, CDR2 FQGNSA. The CDR3 sequence is CASSLGGGITLAKNIQYF. Here the CDR3 DNA reads TGTGCCAGCAGCTTAGGGGGCGGGATTACACTAGCCAAAAACATTCAGTACTTC.

This clone was detected once. The J gene is TRBJ2-7, the V gene TRBV11-3; D is perhaps TRBD1 (6 bases). Germline V CDR1 and CDR2: SGHNT, YENEEA. V was shortened by 5 bases and J by 2 bases, with 10 bases between the two germline ends. The CDR3 contains 13 residues. Here the CDR3 DNA reads TGTGCCAGCAGCATCCGGGACACCTACGAGCAGTACTTC. Residues: CASSIRDTYEQYF.

The gene calls are TRBV18 and TRBJ1-1; TRBD1 aligns across 9 bases. CDR1 is KGHSH, CDR2 LQKENI, per germline. V trimming: 2 bases; J trimming: 8 bases; junction bases outside the gene matches: 6. CDR3 size: 14 residues. Here the CDR3 DNA reads TGTGCCAGCTCACCAGGCGGGACAGGGAACGAAGCTTTCTTT. This gives the protein CASSPGGTGNEAFF.

This clone was recorded only once. The chain employs TRBV28 and TRBJ1-5; 7 positions agree with TRBD1. This CDR3 region has 15 residues. Germline loops: CDR1 MDHEN, CDR2 SYDVKM. J lost 0 bases, V lost 5 bases, and 4 bases had no gene match. The CDR3 here is CASSVTGTSNQPQHF. CDR3 bases: TGTGCCAGCAGTGTGACAGGGACTAGCAATCAGCCCCAGCATTTT.

DNA of the CDR3: TGTGCCAGCAGTGTAGCGGGGGGGAACAATGAGCAGTTCTTC. Translated, it gives CASSVAGGNNEQFF. The chain joins TRBV25-1 to TRBJ2-1, with TRBD2 matching over 11 bases. The CDR3 spans 14 residues. Trimming took 4 bases from V and 5 from J; bases not matched to a gene: 1. The germline CDR1 and CDR2 sequences are MGHDK and SYGVNS.